In this sample, the clone carrying this T cell receptor (beta chain) turned up once. This sample is drawn from a study of shared clonotypes between healthy human individuals. Trimming removed 4 bases from V and 8 bases from J; junction bases left unmatched: 14. CDR1 is SGHNT, CDR2 YYREEE, per germline (reference sequence). The CDR3 contains 16 residues. TCRdb keeps only in-frame clones here, not all; method: immunoSEQ multiplex PCR. The repertoire holds 450,000 to 500,000 clones, with approximately 78% as singletons. Without sorting, samples used about 90 million PBMCs for genomic DNA. The TCR sequence derives from a woman between 40 and 50 years old in good health. Some clones in this sample may be carry-over from other donors' samples. This rearrangement joins TRBV5-4 to TRBJ2-1; 8 bases align to TRBD2. Sequenced input: PBMCs. CDR3 sequence reads: CASSIYASGRGDEQFF. The CDR3 region has the DNA TGTGCCAGCAGCATTTATGCTAGCGGGCGAGGGGATGAGCAGTTCTTC.